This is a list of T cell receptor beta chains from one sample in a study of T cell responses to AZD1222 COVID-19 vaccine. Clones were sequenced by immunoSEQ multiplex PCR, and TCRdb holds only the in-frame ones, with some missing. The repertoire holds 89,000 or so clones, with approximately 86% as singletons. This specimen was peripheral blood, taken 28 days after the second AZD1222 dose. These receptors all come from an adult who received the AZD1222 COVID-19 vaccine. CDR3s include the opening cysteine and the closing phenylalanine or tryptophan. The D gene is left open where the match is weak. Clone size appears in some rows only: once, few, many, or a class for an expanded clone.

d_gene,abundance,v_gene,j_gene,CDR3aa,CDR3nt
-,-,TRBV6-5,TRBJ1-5,CASTGQFNQPQHF,TGTGCCAGCACCGGACAGTTCAATCAGCCCCAGCATTTT
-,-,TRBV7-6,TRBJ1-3,CASSQQGFGNTIYF,TGTGCCAGCAGCCAACAGGGATTTGGAAACACCATATATTTT
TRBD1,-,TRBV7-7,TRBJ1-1,CASSVDRATEAFF,TGTGCCAGCAGCGTGGACAGGGCTACTGAAGCTTTCTTT
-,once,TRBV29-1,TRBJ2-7,CSVEGTREQYF,TGCAGCGTTGAAGGAACCCGCGAGCAGTACTTC
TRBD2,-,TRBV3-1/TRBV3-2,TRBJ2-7,CASSHTGTSGGDEQYF,TGTGCCAGCAGCCACACCGGGACTAGCGGGGGGGACGAGCAGTACTTC
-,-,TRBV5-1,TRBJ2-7,CASSPRVGYSYEQYF,TGCGCCAGCAGCCCCCGGGTCGGGTACTCCTACGAGCAGTACTTC
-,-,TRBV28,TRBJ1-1,CASSYGSSLNTEAFF,TGTGCCAGCAGTTACGGGTCTTCTTTGAACACTGAAGCTTTCTTT
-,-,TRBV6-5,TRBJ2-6,CASSYESSGANVLTF,TGTGCCAGCAGTTACGAGAGCTCTGGGGCCAACGTCCTGACTTTC
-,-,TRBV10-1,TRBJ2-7,CASSSGYEQYF,TGCGCCAGCAGCTCCGGGTACGAGCAGTACTTC
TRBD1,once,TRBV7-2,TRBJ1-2,CASSLRRTGPNYGYTF,TGTGCCAGCAGCTTAAGGCGGACAGGGCCCAACTATGGCTACACCTTC
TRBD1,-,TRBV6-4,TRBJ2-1,CASFRTGDSNEQFF,TGTGCCAGCTTCAGGACAGGGGATTCTAATGAGCAGTTCTTC
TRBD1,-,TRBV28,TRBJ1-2,CASSLEGQGSGYTF,TGTGCCAGCAGTTTAGAGGGACAGGGTAGTGGCTACACCTTC
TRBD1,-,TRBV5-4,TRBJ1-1,CASSLAGTGKAFF,TGTGCCAGCAGCTTGGCGGGGACAGGGAAAGCTTTCTTT
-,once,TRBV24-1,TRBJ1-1,CATSDAGNTEAFF,TGTGCCACCAGTGACGCTGGCAACACTGAAGCTTTCTTT